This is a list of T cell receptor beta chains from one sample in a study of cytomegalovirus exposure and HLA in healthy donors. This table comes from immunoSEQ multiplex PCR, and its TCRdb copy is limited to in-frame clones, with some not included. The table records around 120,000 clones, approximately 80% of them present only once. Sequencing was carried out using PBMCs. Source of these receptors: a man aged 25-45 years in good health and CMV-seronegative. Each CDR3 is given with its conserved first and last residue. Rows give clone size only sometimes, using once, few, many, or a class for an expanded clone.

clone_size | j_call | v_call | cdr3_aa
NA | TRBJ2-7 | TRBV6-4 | CASSVTPTYEQYF
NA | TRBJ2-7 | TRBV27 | CASRTDWLSYEQYF
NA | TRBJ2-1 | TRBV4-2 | CASSQGLQASGILPEQFF
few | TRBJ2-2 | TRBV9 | CASSKGQGSFTGELFF
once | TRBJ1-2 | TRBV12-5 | CASGLRPMGGRGKVYGYTF
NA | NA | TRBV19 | CASSRTTAYEQYF
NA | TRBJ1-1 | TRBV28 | CASSPQGGAEAFF
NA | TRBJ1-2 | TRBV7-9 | CASSLHGEISYGYTF
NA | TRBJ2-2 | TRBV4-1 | CASSQAQYTGELFF
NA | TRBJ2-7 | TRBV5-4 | CASSVSGRAYEQYF
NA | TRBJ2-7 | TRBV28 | CASSPRGLRPLEQYF
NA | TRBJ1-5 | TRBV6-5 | CASSQGDSNQPQHF
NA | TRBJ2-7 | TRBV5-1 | CASSLGGTGPYEQYF
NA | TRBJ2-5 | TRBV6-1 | CASREIGQGVRETQYF
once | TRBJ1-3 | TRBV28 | CASSLDGAPSGNTIYF
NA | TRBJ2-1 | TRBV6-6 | CASSSPTSGSYNEQFF
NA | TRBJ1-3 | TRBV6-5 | CASSYAHRSGNTIYF
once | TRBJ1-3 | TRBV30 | CAWSVYGSGVGNTIYF
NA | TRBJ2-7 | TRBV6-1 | CASSEGGREQYF
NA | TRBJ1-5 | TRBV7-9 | CASSSDRAYNQPQHF
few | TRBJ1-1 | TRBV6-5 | CASSEGQNTEAFF
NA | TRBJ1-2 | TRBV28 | CASSLGGRNYGYTF
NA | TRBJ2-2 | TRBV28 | CASSFQNTGELFF
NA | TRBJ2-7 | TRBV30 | CAWGSRQGLNF
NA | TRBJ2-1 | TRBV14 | CASSHPGGTGVGNEQFF
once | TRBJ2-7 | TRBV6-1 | CASKAAPGSSYEQYF
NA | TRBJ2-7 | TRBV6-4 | CASSEEESYEQYF
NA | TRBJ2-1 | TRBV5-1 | CASSLVARGGLFDGQFF
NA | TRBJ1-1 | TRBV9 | CASSVGQENTEAFF
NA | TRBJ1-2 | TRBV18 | CASSPPGQGADGYTF
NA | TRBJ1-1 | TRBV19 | CASSIGQGRSTEAFF
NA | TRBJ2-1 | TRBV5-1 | CASSLLAGGSRNNEQFF
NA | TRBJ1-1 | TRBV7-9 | CASSLAGLGGKTEAFF
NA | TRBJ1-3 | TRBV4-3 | CASSQDLQGAAGNTIYF
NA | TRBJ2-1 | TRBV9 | CASSATTGTAYNEQFF
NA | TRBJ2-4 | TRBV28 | CASSLWGDTTHGAKNIQYF
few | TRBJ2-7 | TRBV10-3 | CAISQTSGSYEQYF
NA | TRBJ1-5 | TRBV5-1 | CASSLGSGQGNQPQHF
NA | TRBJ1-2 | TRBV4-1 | CASSQISQGGANYGYTF
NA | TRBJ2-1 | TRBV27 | CASSWAPRMKEFF
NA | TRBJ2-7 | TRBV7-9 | CASSLNILSEQYF
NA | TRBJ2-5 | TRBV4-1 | CASSQEGTGEETQYF
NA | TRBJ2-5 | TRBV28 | CASSLHGTGGLEQYF
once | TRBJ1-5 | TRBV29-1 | CSVDVGLGQPQHF
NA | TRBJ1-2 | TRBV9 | CASSDRVVGDGYTF